The sequence of this TCR beta chain was determined in a study of blood T cells in healthy people across ages. Study findings and constraints: Observed TCR beta diversity per million T cells went down as age went up. This fall followed a roughly linear course with age. Calculation of diversity from one million T cells yielded estimates considered to be underestimates.

To note about this clonotype: Its matching antigen is unknown.

A second PCR of roughly 7 to 11 cycles used a sample-barcoded 5' primer and a J-beta primer mix. One entry per CDR3 protein, called by TCRdb with MiXCR from the 5' RACE reads. The sample consists of 1.4 million or so distinct CDR3 sequences, 35% to 45% of them appearing once. Each sample yielded at least 5.5 micrograms of PBMC total RNA. CDR1 is SNHLY and CDR2 is FYNNEI in the germline V gene. V shed 10 bases, J shed 3 bases, and the junction held 11 bases outside the gene matches. The CDR3 covers 15 residues. Material: blood. The rearrangement uses TRBV2 and TRBJ2-1; 8 nucleotides agree with TRBD1. The clonotype originates from a woman between 18 and 30 years old in good health. The CDR3 is CATQGQAQIYNEQFF. The CDR3 region has the DNA TGTGCCACGCAGGGACAGGCACAGATCTACAATGAGCAGTTCTTC.